This is a list of T cell receptor beta chains from one sample in a study of beta chain features in type 1 diabetes. TCRdb's table, derived via immunoSEQ multiplex PCR, lists solely in-frame clones and lacks some. The data hold about 210,000 clones, with 11% observed a single time. The sample consisted of central memory CD4+ T cells from blood. Source of these receptors: a man younger than 35 in good health. The conserved cysteine and the conserved F or W are not part of the CDR3 here.

CDR3 | J | V
ASSPVKGAHTQY | TRBJ2-3 | TRBV7-9
AISALDSFYEQF | TRBJ2-1 | TRBV10-3
ASSLMRTKNTGELF | TRBJ2-2 | TRBV7-2
ASSSLGLATGDEQF | TRBJ2-1 | TRBV5-6
ASSISFGELF | TRBJ2-2 | TRBV9
ASSFGTGVSYEQY | TRBJ2-7 | TRBV11-2
ASSPLLDNEQF | TRBJ2-1 | TRBV7-9
ASSLQGNTEAF | TRBJ1-1 | TRBV7-9
ASRLTGTSSYEQY | TRBJ2-7 | TRBV7-2
AWSGDSGSQETQY | TRBJ2-5 | TRBV30
ASSQVIGETQY | TRBJ2-5 | TRBV14
ASSPSGTYEQY | TRBJ2-7 | TRBV18
ASRKILAGVTDTQY | TRBJ2-3 | TRBV19
ASSPMRRASGRDSYEQY | TRBJ2-7 | TRBV28
ASSQDVREEDTQY | TRBJ2-3 | TRBV4-2
ASSQGLAGAGANVLT | TRBJ2-6 | TRBV7-3
ASSLEPAQHEQF | TRBJ2-1 | TRBV7-3
ASSPLTDEGTDTQY | TRBJ2-3 | TRBV18
ASSPPGTSGMAVETQY | TRBJ2-5 | TRBV18
ASSLSNGINEQF | TRBJ2-1 | TRBV5-1
SVEVYAGLAGTDTQY | TRBJ2-3 | TRBV29-1
SVVWQGGRGNEQF | TRBJ2-1 | TRBV29-1
SVVRNQETQY | TRBJ2-5 | TRBV29-1
ASSFGTTHTGELF | TRBJ2-2 | TRBV7-2
ASSLAGRESKNNQY | TRBJ2-4 | TRBV5-1
AWRHDENTEAF | TRBJ1-1 | TRBV30